This T cell receptor beta chain was captured by sequencing in a study of control samples from healthy donors and cancer patients. V gave up 2 bases and J gave up 1 base, with 9 bases separating them. CDR3 length equals 15 residues. Germline-derived CDR1 and CDR2 are SNHLY and FYNNEI. Sequencing was performed with immunoSEQ multiplex PCR; in TCRdb, only in-frame clones are kept and a portion is missing. The data show about 150,000 clones, with almost 90% seen just once and 1.5% to 2% held by the top ten. The sequencing sample was made of blood. The V and J genes are TRBV2 and TRBJ1-5, with D perhaps TRBD1 (6 bases). The source of this sequence is a man between 18 and 29 years old in good health. The CDR3 DNA sequence: TGTGCCAGCAGTGAATTGGGGGCGAGCAATCAGCCCCAGCATTTT. Translating gives CASSELGASNQPQHF. The whole variable domain, remainder taken from reference TRBV2 and TRBJ1-5, is EPEVTQTPSHQVTQMGQEVILRCVPISNHLYFYWYRQILGQKVEFLVSFYNNEISEKSEIFDDQFSVERPDGSNFTLKIRSTKLEDSAMYFCASSELGASNQPQHFGDGTRLSIL.